This TCR beta chain derives from a study of OX40 agonist ivuxolimab in advanced cancers. Study background: Three partial responders included one hepatocellular carcinoma patient and two cutaneous melanoma patients.

Study-wide results and caveats: In the expanded peripheral T cells, antigen specificity was never determined. The average count of expanded clones was higher among CD8+ T cells than among CD4+.

Libraries were prepared by immunoSEQ multiplex PCR; TCRdb keeps only in-frame clonotypes and omits some of them. Here the sample spans approximately 81,000 clones, about 88% being singletons. V dropped 3 bases and J dropped 0 bases, with 9 bases sitting between them. Germline assignment: CDR1 SQVTM and CDR2 ANQGSEA. This CDR3 is built from 13 residues. As concerns this clone: Its antigen remains unidentified.

The TCR comes from an adult with an advanced solid tumor such as melanoma, head and neck, liver or kidney cancer. V is TRBV29-1 and J is TRBJ2-7; D is unresolved. The sequencing used CD4+ or CD8+ T cells sorted from blood, collected in a trial of the OX40 agonist ivuxolimab. This chain's CDR3 is CSVDGENSYEQYF. In nucleotides, the CDR3 is TGCAGCGTTGATGGCGAGAACTCCTACGAGCAGTACTTC.